This TCR beta chain was observed in a study of blood T cell repertoires in COVID-19. Study-level background: Spain, Italy and the United States supplied samples that represented acute and convalescent COVID-19.

Methods used by the authors: Reference gene primer amplification gave nucleated cell count estimates. Data came from immunoSEQ multiplex PCR; TCRdb stores just in-frame clones and leaves some out. V, J and clone size are taken as reported in that table, and D and trimming were inferred from the DNA itself. The sample lists under 50,000 clones, approximately 79% seen once, with around 25% in the top ten. The CDR3 loop spans 16 amino acids. V gave up 0 bases and J gave up 4 bases, with 16 bases separating them. The germline V gene has CDR1 MNHNS and CDR2 SASEGT. The receptor was derived from a man aged 65-85 years with acute or convalescent COVID-19. Sequencing was performed on peripheral blood. The V and J genes are TRBV6-1 and TRBJ2-7; a weak D match, TRBD2 (5 bases). CDR3 region: CASSEALTSGRYEQYF. The CDR3 DNA reads TGTGCCAGCAGTGAAGCCCTGACATCGGGGAGATACGAGCAGTACTTC.